This TCR beta chain was recorded in a study of blood T cells in healthy people across ages. Then a second PCR, running about 7 to 11 cycles, was carried out with a sample-barcoded 5' primer and a J-beta primer mix. TCRdb itself ran the 5' RACE reads through MiXCR, one entry per CDR3 protein. The sample yields approximately 960,000 distinct CDR3 sequences, 29% seen once. The CDR3 has 15 amino acids. Looked up from germline, CDR1 is SGHRS and CDR2 is YFSETQ. The sample was also linked to a second study, of T cells of mothers and their children.

The V call is TRBV5-1, the J call TRBJ2-5, with D perhaps matching TRBD1 or TRBD2 (5 bases each). The J call may be in error: the DNA end matches TRBJ2-7 better. The source is a woman aged 40 to 55 in good health. Sequencing was carried out using blood. As DNA, the CDR3 is TGCGCCAGCGGAGAGAGGGACCTGGGATACTACGAGCAGTACTTC. As protein: CASGERDLGYYEQYF.